This TCR beta chain was captured by sequencing in a study of blood T cell repertoires in COVID-19. The V and J ends lost 8 bases and 1 base, in that order; junction bases with no gene match: 5. CDR3 size: 14 residues. The germline V gene has CDR1 MNHNY and CDR2 SVGAGI (reference sequence). Using immunoSEQ multiplex PCR, the repertoire was profiled, and TCRdb retains in-frame clones only, with some absent. This repertoire shows about 220,000 clones, 84% found once; its top ten account for 6.8%. The source material was PBMCs or T cells enriched from blood (not recorded which). The gene calls are TRBV6-6 and TRBJ1-1, with 9 nucleotides matching TRBD1. The receptor was derived from a woman aged 40 to 50 who had recovered from COVID-19. The DNA of the CDR3 is TGTGCCAGCGTACAGGGGGCATGGAACACTGAAGCTTTCTTT. Translated: CASVQGAWNTEAFF.